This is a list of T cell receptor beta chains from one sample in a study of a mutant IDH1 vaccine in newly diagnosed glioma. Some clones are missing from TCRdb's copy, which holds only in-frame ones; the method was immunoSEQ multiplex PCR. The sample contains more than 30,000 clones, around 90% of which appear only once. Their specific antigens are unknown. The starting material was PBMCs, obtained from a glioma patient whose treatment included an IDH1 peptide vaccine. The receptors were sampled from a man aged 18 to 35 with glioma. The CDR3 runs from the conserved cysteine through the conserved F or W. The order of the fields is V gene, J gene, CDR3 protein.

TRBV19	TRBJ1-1	CASSLGQGGNEAFF
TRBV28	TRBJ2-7	CASSPRGGASYEQYF
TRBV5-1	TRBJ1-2	CASSPRPGNYGYTF
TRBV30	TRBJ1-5	CAWSGTTGRNQPQHF
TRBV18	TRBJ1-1	CASSLTVNTEAFF
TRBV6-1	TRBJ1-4	CASSGGLGAREKLFF
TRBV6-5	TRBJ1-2	CASSYNWRGRGDGYTF
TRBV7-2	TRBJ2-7	CASSLDPESYEQYF
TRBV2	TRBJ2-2	CASSSLLSATGELFF
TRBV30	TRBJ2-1	CAWSYGLASYNEQFF
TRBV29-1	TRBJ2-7	CSVVWRGNYEQYF
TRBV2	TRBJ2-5	CASERAGLQETQYF
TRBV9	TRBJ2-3	CASSARTSGRFADTQYF
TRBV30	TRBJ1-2	CAWSVRRRDRQPNYGYTF
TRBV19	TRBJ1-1	CASNSGGYTEAFF
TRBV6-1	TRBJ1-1	CASRRLTNTEAFF